These 30 T cell receptor beta chains were sequenced from one sample in a study of T-cell memory formation after mild COVID-19 (dated by TCRdb to the early 2020s). The library was prepared using 5' RACE. For sequencing, an Illumina NovaSeq 6000 was employed. TCRdb passed the public sequencing reads through fastp at Q25 and MiXCR, retaining productive beta sequences. Merged by CDR3 protein, the rows form single entries marked with the most common genes and DNA. The sample table shows about 540,000 distinct CDR3 sequences, and about 20% are seen once. The top ten hold around an eighth of the sample. The sequenced sample consisted of PBMCs or a T cell subset sorted from them (not recorded which). The receptors derive from an adult woman who had mild COVID-19 (a few samples of this study predate the infection). The sample titles of this study are shuffled in the database, so cell type and time point are left out; the donor was told from shared clones.

This sequence joins TRBV7-9 and TRBJ2-1; weak D call: TRBD1 (6 bases). Trimming left V 5 bases short and J 2 bases short, with 16 bases between. Germline V gene data show CDR1 as SEHNR and CDR2 as FQNEAQ (reference sequence). The CDR3 has 16 residues. As DNA, the CDR3 is TGTGCCAGCAGCCACCCGAGCAGGGGAACCTACAATGAGCAGTTCTTC. Its protein is CASSHPSRGTYNEQFF.

The J gene is TRBJ1-6, the V gene TRBV12-3 or TRBV12-4; D is ambiguous. Trimming stripped 7 bases from V and 7 bases from J, with 14 bases between. CDR3 length: 14 residues. The CDR3 DNA sequence: TGTGCCAGCACCTGGAGGTTAGAGAATTCACCCCTCCACTTT. Its translation is CASTWRLENSPLHF.

The V gene is TRBV6-2 or TRBV6-3, the J gene TRBJ2-3; 10 bases are a match to TRBD1. The CDR3 spans 16 residues. Trimming removed 4 bases from V and 6 bases from J; junction bases left unmatched: 10. Germline lookup yields CDR1 MNHEY and CDR2 SVGEGT. This CDR3 reads CASSFRDRGNSDTQYF. The CDR3 coding sequence is TGTGCCAGCAGTTTCCGGGACAGGGGAAATTCGGATACGCAGTATTTT.

This clonotype appeared a few times. The chain carries TRBV4-1 and TRBJ1-2, with D perhaps matching TRBD1 (6 bases). The CDR3 is 18 amino acids. Trimming removed 0 bases at V and 1 base at J, with 18 bases between. CDR1 is MGHRA and CDR2 is YSYEKL in the germline V gene. The CDR3 DNA reads TGCGCCAGCAGCCAAGAACAAGGACGGACAGCAGATAACTATGGCTACACCTTC. Protein product: CASSQEQGRTADNYGYTF.

V gene TRBV29-1 combines with J gene TRBJ2-1, with 7 nucleotides matching TRBD1. Losses at the gene ends were 3 bases for V and 4 bases for J; bases not matched to a gene: 6. Per germline, CDR1 SQVTM and CDR2 ANQGSEA. The CDR3 runs to 14 residues. CDR3: CSVDERGLYNEQFF. CDR3 DNA sequence: TGCAGCGTTGACGAGAGGGGGCTTTACAATGAGCAGTTCTTC.

This clonotype was detected ten times or more. The chain recombines TRBV29-1 with TRBJ2-7; D might be TRBD2 (5 bases). V was clipped by 4 bases and J by 3 bases, with 7 bases between them. The CDR3 covers 11 residues. Looked up from germline, CDR1 is SQVTM and CDR2 is ANQGSEA. CDR3 sequence: CSVVLGYEQYF. For the CDR3, the DNA is TGCAGCGTTGTACTAGGCTACGAGCAGTACTTC.

This clonotype has a handful of counts. The DNA for the CDR3 is TGTGCCAGTAGTATCTGGCTAGCGGGGGCTACGCACGGCACAGATACGCAGTATTTT. As protein: CASSIWLAGATHGTDTQYF. The V gene is TRBV19, the J gene TRBJ2-3, with 10 nucleotides matching TRBD2. This CDR3 is built from 19 residues. Looked up from germline, CDR1 is LNHDA and CDR2 is SQIVND (reference sequence). J was trimmed by 1 base and V by 3 bases; bases with no gene match: 13.

This clonotype was observed many times. The chain links TRBV4-3 to TRBJ2-2, with D perhaps matching TRBD1 (6 bases). V was clipped by 2 bases and J by 3 bases, with 10 bases between them. Per the germline V gene, CDR1 is LGHNA and CDR2 is YSLEER. The CDR3 is made up of 15 amino acids. The CDR3 nucleotides read TGCGCCAGCAGCCAACGGGACACTTACACCGGGGAGCTGTTTTTT. Residues: CASSQRDTYTGELFF.

The count of this clonotype is one. The CDR3 loop reads CSARVLAGGHEQYF. As DNA, the CDR3 is TGCAGTGCTAGGGTACTAGCGGGAGGACACGAGCAGTACTTC. V and J are TRBV20-1 and TRBJ2-7, with 12 bases fitting TRBD2. The V gene's germline CDR1 is DFQATT and CDR2 SNEGSKA (reference sequence). The trim removed 3 bases at V and 5 bases at J, leaving 5 bases unmatched. The CDR3 totals 14 residues.

The V and J genes are TRBV6-2 or TRBV6-3 and TRBJ1-1; 8 nucleotides line up with TRBD1. The CDR3 extends over 14 amino acids. Germline loops: CDR1 MNHEY, CDR2 SVGEGT. J gave up 5 bases and V 6 bases, and 8 bases lay outside the gene matches. CDR3 in amino acids: CASRRQGMVTEAFF. CDR3 sequence (DNA): TGTGCCAGCAGACGACAGGGGATGGTTACTGAAGCTTTCTTT.

The J gene is TRBJ1-5, the V gene TRBV29-1, with a weak D call TRBD1 (5 bases). This CDR3 comprises 13 residues. Per germline, CDR1 SQVTM and CDR2 ANQGSEA. V was trimmed by 6 bases and J by 3 bases, leaving 12 bases between them. The CDR3 reads CSVSGGANQPQHF. In DNA, the CDR3 is TGCAGCGTGTCTGGGGGTGCCAATCAGCCCCAGCATTTT.

The rearrangement uses TRBV5-1 and TRBJ2-3, with 7 bases fitting TRBD2. V lost 2 bases and J lost 0; bases outside the gene matches: 3. There are 15 residues in the CDR3. Germline-derived CDR1 and CDR2 are SGHRS and YFSETQ. The DNA for the CDR3 is TGCGCCAGCAGCTTCCGGGACTACAGCACAGATACGCAGTATTTT. Translating it yields CASSFRDYSTDTQYF.

This chain links TRBV18 with TRBJ2-1; D may match TRBD1 or TRBD2 (5 bases each). Trimming took 2 bases from V and 15 from J, leaving 29 bases between them. Per the germline V gene, CDR1 is KGHSH and CDR2 is LQKENI. The CDR3 is made up of 17 amino acids. In DNA form, the CDR3 reads TGTGCCAGCTCACCAAAGGCCCCCTCCGGGGTGGGGCTTTCCACGTTCTTC. Translating gives CASSPKAPSGVGLSTFF. Supplemented by reference TRBV18 and TRBJ2-1, the full variable domain reads NAGVMQNPRHLVRRRGQEARLRCSPMKGHSHVYWYRQLPEEGLKFMVYLQKENIIDESGMPKERFSAEFPKEGPSILRIQQVVRGDSAAYFCASSPKAPSGVGLSTFFGPGTRLTVL.

This rearrangement joins TRBV29-1 to TRBJ1-2; the D gene is possibly TRBD1 (5 bases). Trimming removed 2 bases from V and 0 bases from J, with 7 bases in between. The CDR3 extends over 13 amino acids. Germline CDR1 SQVTM, CDR2 ANQGSEA. CDR3 bases: TGCAGCGTTGAAAGGGACCCTAACTATGGCTACACCTTC. Amino acid sequence: CSVERDPNYGYTF.

This clonotype was observed a few times. This rearrangement joins TRBV5-5 to TRBJ2-1; D gene unclear. Trimming took 0 bases from V and 7 from J, leaving 5 bases between them. CDR1 and CDR2 from the germline V gene are SGHKS and YYEKEE (reference sequence). This CDR3 comprises 12 residues. The CDR3 coding sequence is TGTGCCAGCAGCTTGGATTTTAATGAGCAGTTCTTC. It is translated as CASSLDFNEQFF.

CDR3 nucleotides: TGTGCCAGCAAACCCCTGGCGGGGGGGCAAGAGACCCAGTACTTC. Residues: CASKPLAGGQETQYF. J is TRBJ2-5 and V is TRBV6-6, with 9 bases aligning to TRBD2. The germline V gene has CDR1 MNHNY and CDR2 SVGAGI (reference sequence). Losses at the gene ends were 7 bases for V and 2 bases for J; bases not matched to a gene: 8. The CDR3 is made up of 15 amino acids.

The rearrangement uses TRBV15 and TRBJ1-6, with TRBD1 matching 9 bases. CDR3 length: 14 amino acids. With 4 bases clipped from V and 8 bases from J, the junction kept 3 bases outside the gene matches. The germline gives CDR1 LNHNV, CDR2 YYDKDF (reference sequence). The CDR3 bases are TGTGCCACCAGCATCGGGACAGGGTATTCACCCCTCCACTTT. The encoded protein is CATSIGTGYSPLHF.

The chain couples TRBV9 to TRBJ1-2; 9 bases are shared with TRBD1. The CDR3 runs 17 residues. CDR1 is SGDLS and CDR2 is YYNGEE in the germline V gene. Trimming removed 0 bases from V and 1 base from J; junction bases left unmatched: 7. The CDR3 DNA follows: TGTGCCAGCAGCGTAGAGGGACAGGGCTTCCTTAACTATGGCTACACCTTC. The encoded protein is CASSVEGQGFLNYGYTF.

As concerns this clonotype: At one end the junction does not follow the germline gene, possibly because of a read error. The chain has TRBV7-7 and TRBJ2-3; D might be TRBD1 (7 bases). CDR3 length: 17 amino acids. Germline-derived CDR1 and CDR2 are SSHAT and FNYEAQ (reference sequence). CDR3 protein: CASSLLQGTASTDTQYF. Written as DNA, the CDR3 is TGTGCTAGCAGCTTACTACAGGGGACTGCTAGCACAGATACGCAGTATTTT. The whole variable domain, remainder taken from reference TRBV7-7 and TRBJ2-3, is GAGVSQSPRYKVTKRGQDVTLRCDPISSHATLYWYQQALGQGPEFLTYFNYEAQPDKSGLPSDRFSAERPEGSISTLTIQRTEQRDSAMYRCASSLLQGTASTDTQYFGPGTRLTVL.

The chain combines TRBV5-1 with TRBJ2-2; D ambiguous. Trimming removed 3 bases at V and 0 bases at J, with 15 bases between. This CDR3 spans 17 amino acids. The V gene's germline CDR1 is SGHRS and CDR2 YFSETQ. CDR3 in amino acids: CASSSPAVRANTGELFF. The CDR3 bases are TGCGCCAGCAGCTCCCCGGCGGTTAGAGCGAACACCGGGGAGCTGTTTTTT. Supplemented by reference TRBV5-1 and TRBJ2-2, the full variable domain reads KAGVTQTPRYLIKTRGQQVTLSCSPISGHRSVSWYQQTPGQGLQFLFEYFSETQRNKGNFPGRFSGRQFSNSRSEMNVSTLELGDSALYLCASSSPAVRANTGELFFGEGSRLTVL.

This clonotype was found many times. The chain carries TRBV6-2 or TRBV6-3 and TRBJ2-2, with TRBD1 identical over 8 bases. Germline CDR1 is MNHEY and CDR2 is SVGEGT. With V trimmed by 2 bases and J by 7 bases, 6 bases remained unmatched. The CDR3 is made up of 15 amino acids. The CDR3 DNA follows: TGTGCCAGCAGTTACGCACAGGGGGTGAACGGGGAGCTGTTTTTT. Translating it yields CASSYAQGVNGELFF.

This sequence joins TRBV7-2 and TRBJ2-5, with 14 bases fitting TRBD2. Losses at the gene ends were 5 bases for V and 5 bases for J; bases not matched to a gene: 13. The germline V gene encodes CDR1 SGHTA and CDR2 FQGNSA. The CDR3 has 18 amino acids. The CDR3 sequence is CASSPERLAGGLSETQYF. The DNA for the CDR3 is TGTGCCAGCAGCCCCGAACGACTAGCGGGAGGGTTGTCGGAGACCCAGTACTTC.

This clonotype was picked up a small number of times. The gene calls are TRBV5-5 and TRBJ2-7; 8 bases agree with TRBD2. The V gene end was trimmed by 3 bases and the J gene end by 3 bases; junction bases not matched to a gene: 5. CDR1 SGHKS and CDR2 YYEKEE come from the germline V gene (reference sequence). The CDR3 totals 14 residues. In DNA form, the CDR3 reads TGTGCCAGCAGCTACCTAGCGGGCTTCTACGAGCAGTACTTC. Translated: CASSYLAGFYEQYF.

This clonotype was detected a few times. This chain joins TRBV5-6 and TRBJ2-5; possibly TRBD2 for D (6 bases). V lost 1 base to trimming and J lost 5 bases, with 15 bases between them. CDR3 length: 15 residues. CDR1 is SGHDT, CDR2 YYEEEE, per germline. CDR3 loop: CASSLYDRRVETQYF. The CDR3 nucleotides are TGTGCCAGCAGCTTGTATGATCGGAGGGTTGAGACCCAGTACTTC.

This clonotype was observed a few times. The J gene is TRBJ2-7, the V gene TRBV6-6, with TRBD1 as a possible D gene (6 bases). Trimming took off 6 bases at V and 6 bases at J, with 21 bases between the two ends. The CDR3 runs to 15 residues. Germline CDR1 and CDR2: MNHNY and SVGAGI (reference sequence). As DNA, the CDR3 is TGTGCCAGCAGCCAAGGGACAAGTGCCTACGTCGAGCAGTACTTC. It codes for CASSQGTSAYVEQYF.

The chain is built from TRBV20-1 and TRBJ2-3, with 8 bases lining up with TRBD1. With 3 bases clipped from V and 5 bases from J, the junction kept 7 bases outside the gene matches. Germline values: CDR1 DFQATT, CDR2 SNEGSKA (reference sequence). This CDR3 has 14 amino acids. CDR3 DNA: TGCAGTGCTAGTCAGGGGGCGGTGGGAGATACGCAGTATTTT. Its protein product is CSASQGAVGDTQYF.

This clonotype came up a few times. V is TRBV4-1 and J is TRBJ2-7, with 14 bases lining up with TRBD2. The CDR3 extends over 17 amino acids. CDR1 is MGHRA, CDR2 YSYEKL, per germline. Trimming at V came to 2 bases and at J to 2 bases, leaving 5 bases not matched to a gene. The CDR3 protein is CASSQSGTSGGAYEQYF. For the CDR3, the DNA is TGCGCCAGCAGCCAATCCGGGACTAGCGGGGGAGCCTACGAGCAGTACTTC.

The CDR3 DNA reads as TGTGCCAGCAGCGCCGGGGGTGAAGCTTTCTTT. Its protein is CASSAGGEAFF. The chain uses TRBV12-3 or TRBV12-4 and TRBJ1-1; D perhaps matches TRBD1 (5 bases). The CDR3 is made up of 11 amino acids. The V and J ends lost 6 bases and 7 bases respectively, with 9 bases between them.

This clonotype has more than one count but fewer than ten. V and J are TRBV7-9 and TRBJ1-1; TRBD1 aligns across 8 bases. V lost 1 base to trimming and J lost 7 bases; unmatched junction nucleotides: 8. The length of the CDR3 is 15 residues. Per germline, CDR1 SEHNR and CDR2 FQNEAQ (reference sequence). CDR3 sequence (DNA): TGTGCCAGCAGCTTAGGGCCAGGGGGCATGTATGAAGCTTTCTTT. Residues: CASSLGPGGMYEAFF.

The chain is built from TRBV2 and TRBJ2-7; no firm D call. Looked up from germline, CDR1 is SNHLY and CDR2 is FYNNEI. V dropped 5 bases and J dropped 2 bases, with 13 bases sitting between them. The CDR3 contains 14 residues. The CDR3 DNA is TGTGCCAGCAGTTTGGCGATCCAAACCTACGAGCAGTACTTC. Translated, it gives CASSLAIQTYEQYF.